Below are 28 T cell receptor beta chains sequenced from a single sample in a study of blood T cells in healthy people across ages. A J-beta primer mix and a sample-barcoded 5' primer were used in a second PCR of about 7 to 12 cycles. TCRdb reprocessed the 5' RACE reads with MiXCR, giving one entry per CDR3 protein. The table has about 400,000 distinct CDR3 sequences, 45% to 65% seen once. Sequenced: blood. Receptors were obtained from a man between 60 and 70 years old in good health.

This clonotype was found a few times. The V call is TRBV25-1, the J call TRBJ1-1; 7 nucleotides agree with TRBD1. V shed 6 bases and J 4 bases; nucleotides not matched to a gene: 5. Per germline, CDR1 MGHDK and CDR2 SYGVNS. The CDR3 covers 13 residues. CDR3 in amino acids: CASRDRSGTEAFF. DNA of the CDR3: TGTGCCAGCAGGGACAGGAGTGGCACTGAAGCTTTCTTT. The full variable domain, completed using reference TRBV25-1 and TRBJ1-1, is EADIYQTPRYLVIGTGKKITLECSQTMGHDKMYWYQQDPGMELHLIHYSYGVNSTEKGDLSSESTVSRIRTEHFPLTLESARPSHTSQYLCASRDRSGTEAFFGQGTRLTVV.

CDR3 DNA: TGCAGTGCTAGAGGGGCGACGGACAATGAGCAGTACTTC. Translation: CSARGATDNEQYF. The chain carries TRBV20-1 and TRBJ2-1, with D perhaps TRBD1 (5 bases). The DNA end is more similar to TRBJ2-7, so the J call may be wrong. CDR1 is DFQATT, CDR2 SNEGSKA, per germline (reference sequence). There are 13 residues in the CDR3.

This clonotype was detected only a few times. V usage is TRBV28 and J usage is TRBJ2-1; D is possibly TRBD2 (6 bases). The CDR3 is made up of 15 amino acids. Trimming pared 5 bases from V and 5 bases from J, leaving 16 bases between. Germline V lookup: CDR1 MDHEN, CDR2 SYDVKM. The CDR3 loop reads CASSKPGLRDNEQFF. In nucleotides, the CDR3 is TGTGCCAGCAGTAAACCGGGACTCCGCGACAATGAGCAGTTCTTC.

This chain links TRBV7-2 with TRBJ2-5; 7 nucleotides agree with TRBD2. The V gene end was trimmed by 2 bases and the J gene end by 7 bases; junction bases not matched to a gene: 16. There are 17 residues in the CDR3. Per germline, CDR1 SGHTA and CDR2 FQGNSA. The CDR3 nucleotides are TGTGCCAGCAGCTTATCCCGTGGCGGGAGTGGGGCAGGGACCCAGTACTTC. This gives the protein CASSLSRGGSGAGTQYF. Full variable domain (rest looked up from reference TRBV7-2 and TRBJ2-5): GAGVSQSPSNKVTEKGKDVELRCDPISGHTALYWYRQSLGQGLEFLIYFQGNSAPDKSGLPSDRFSAERTGGSVSTLTIQRTQQEDSAVYLCASSLSRGGSGAGTQYFGPGTRLLVL.

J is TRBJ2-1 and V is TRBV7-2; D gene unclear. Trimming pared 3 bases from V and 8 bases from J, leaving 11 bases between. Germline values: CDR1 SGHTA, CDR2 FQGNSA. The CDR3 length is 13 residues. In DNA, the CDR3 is TGTGCCAGCAGCTTGGATCGGCGGTATGAGCAGTTCTTC. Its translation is CASSLDRRYEQFF. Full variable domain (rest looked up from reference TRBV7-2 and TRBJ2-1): GAGVSQSPSNKVTEKGKDVELRCDPISGHTALYWYRQSLGQGLEFLIYFQGNSAPDKSGLPSDRFSAERTGGSVSTLTIQRTQQEDSAVYLCASSLDRRYEQFFGPGTRLTVL.

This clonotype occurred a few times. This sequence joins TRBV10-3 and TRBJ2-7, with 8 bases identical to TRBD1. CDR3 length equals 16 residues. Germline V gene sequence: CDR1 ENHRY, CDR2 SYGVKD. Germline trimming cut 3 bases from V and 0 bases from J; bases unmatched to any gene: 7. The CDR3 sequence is CAISDLRQGSSYEQYF. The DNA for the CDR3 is TGTGCCATCAGTGACCTTCGACAGGGGAGCTCCTACGAGCAGTACTTC.

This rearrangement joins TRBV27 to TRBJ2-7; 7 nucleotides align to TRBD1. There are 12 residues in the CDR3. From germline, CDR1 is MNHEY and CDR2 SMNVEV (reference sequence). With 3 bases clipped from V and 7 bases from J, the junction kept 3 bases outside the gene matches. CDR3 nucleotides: TGTGCCAGCAGTTTTAGGGGGCGAGAGCAGTACTTC. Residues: CASSFRGREQYF.

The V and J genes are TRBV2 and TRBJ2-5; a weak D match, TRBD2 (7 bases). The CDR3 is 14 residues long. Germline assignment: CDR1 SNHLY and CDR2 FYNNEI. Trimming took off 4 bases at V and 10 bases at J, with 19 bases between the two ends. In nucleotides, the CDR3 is TGTGCCAGCAGTGGGTCAGCGGGACACGGCCGCCAGTACTTC. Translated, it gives CASSGSAGHGRQYF.

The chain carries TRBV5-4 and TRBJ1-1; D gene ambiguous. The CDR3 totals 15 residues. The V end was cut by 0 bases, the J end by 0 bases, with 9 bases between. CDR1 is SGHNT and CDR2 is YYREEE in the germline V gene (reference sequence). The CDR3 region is CASSLGGQLNTEAFF. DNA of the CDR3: TGTGCCAGCAGCTTGGGAGGTCAGTTGAACACTGAAGCTTTCTTT.

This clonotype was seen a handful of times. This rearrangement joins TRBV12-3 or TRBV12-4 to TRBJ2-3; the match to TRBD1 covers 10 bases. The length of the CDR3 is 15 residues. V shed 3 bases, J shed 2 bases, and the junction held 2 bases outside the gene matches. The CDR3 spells CASSLDRGFTDTQYF. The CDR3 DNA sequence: TGTGCCAGCAGTTTGGACAGGGGGTTCACAGATACGCAGTATTTT.

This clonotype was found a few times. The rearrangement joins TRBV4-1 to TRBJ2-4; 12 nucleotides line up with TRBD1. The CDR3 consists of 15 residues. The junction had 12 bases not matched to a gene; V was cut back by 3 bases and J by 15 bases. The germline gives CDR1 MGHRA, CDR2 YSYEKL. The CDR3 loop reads CASSHPGQGAQHLYF. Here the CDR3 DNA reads TGCGCCAGCAGCCACCCGGGACAGGGGGCCCAGCACCTGTACTTC.

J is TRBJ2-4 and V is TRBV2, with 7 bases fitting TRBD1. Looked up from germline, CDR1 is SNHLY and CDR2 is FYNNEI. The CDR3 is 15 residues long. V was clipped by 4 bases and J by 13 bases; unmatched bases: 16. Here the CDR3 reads CASSAAGTVADEQYF. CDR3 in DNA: TGTGCCAGCAGTGCCGCCGGGACAGTGGCGGATGAGCAGTACTTC.

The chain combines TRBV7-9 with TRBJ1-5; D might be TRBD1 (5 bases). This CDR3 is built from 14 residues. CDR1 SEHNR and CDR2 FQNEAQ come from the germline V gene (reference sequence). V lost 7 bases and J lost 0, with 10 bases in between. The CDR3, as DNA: TGTGCCAGCACCGACAGTTATAGCAATCAGCCCCAGCATTTT. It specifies CASTDSYSNQPQHF.

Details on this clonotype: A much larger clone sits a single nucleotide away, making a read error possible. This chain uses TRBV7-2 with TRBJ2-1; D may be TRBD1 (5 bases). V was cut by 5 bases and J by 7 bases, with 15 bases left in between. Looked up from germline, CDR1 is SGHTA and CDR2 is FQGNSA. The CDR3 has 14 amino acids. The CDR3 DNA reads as TGTGCCAGCAGCGTAGACAGTTCTCGGAATGAGCAGTTCTTC. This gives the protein CASSVDSSRNEQFF. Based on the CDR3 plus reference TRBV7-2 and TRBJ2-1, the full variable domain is GAGVSQSPSNKVTEKGKDVELRCDPISGHTALYWYRQSLGQGLEFLIYFQGNSAPDKSGLPSDRFSAERTGGSVSTLTIQRTQQEDSAVYLCASSVDSSRNEQFFGPGTRLTVL.

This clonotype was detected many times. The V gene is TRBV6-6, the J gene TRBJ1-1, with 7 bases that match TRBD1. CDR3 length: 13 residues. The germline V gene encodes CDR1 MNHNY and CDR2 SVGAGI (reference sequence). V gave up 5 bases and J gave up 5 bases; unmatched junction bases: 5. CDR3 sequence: CASSGTGVTEAFF. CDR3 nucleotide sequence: TGTGCCAGCAGTGGAACAGGGGTGACTGAAGCTTTCTTT.

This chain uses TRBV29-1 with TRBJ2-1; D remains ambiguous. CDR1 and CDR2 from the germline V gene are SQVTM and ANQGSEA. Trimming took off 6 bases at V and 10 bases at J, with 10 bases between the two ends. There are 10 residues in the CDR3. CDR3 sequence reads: CSVGAREQFF. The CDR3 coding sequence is TGCAGCGTGGGTGCAAGGGAGCAGTTCTTC.

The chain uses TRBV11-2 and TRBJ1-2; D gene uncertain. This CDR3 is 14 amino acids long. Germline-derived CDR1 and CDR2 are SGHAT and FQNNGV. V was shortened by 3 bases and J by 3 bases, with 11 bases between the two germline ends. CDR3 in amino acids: CASSFGPSDYGYTF. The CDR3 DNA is TGTGCCAGCAGCTTCGGGCCGAGCGACTATGGCTACACCTTC.

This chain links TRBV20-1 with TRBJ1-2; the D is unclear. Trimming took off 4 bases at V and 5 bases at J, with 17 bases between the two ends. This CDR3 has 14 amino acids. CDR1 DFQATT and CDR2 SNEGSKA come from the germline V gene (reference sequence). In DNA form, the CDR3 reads TGCAGTGCTACTCCTGACGGAAACTTATATGGCTACACCTTC. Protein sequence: CSATPDGNLYGYTF.

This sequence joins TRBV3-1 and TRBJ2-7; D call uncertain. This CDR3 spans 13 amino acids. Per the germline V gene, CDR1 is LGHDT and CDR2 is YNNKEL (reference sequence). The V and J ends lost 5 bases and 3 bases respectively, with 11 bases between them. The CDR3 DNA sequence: TGTGCCAGCAGCTACATGGGTGGCTACGAGCAGTACTTC. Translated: CASSYMGGYEQYF.

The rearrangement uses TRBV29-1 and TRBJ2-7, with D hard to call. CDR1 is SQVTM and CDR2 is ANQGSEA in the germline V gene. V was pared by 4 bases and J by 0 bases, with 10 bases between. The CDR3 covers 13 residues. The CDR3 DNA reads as TGCAGCGTTGTGGCTGGGAACTCCTACGAGCAGTACTTC. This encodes CSVVAGNSYEQYF.

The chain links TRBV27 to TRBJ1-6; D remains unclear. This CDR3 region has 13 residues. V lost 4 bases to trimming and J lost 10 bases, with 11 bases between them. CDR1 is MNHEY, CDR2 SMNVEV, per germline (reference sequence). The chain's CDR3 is CASSSLDGSPLHF. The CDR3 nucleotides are TGTGCCAGCAGTTCCCTAGATGGATCACCCCTCCACTTT.

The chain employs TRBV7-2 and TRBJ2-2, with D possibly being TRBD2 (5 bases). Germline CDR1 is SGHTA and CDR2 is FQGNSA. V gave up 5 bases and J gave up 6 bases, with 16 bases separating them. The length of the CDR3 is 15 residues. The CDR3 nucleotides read TGTGCCAGCAGCCCTGGCGGTGGGAGACCCGGGGAGCTGTTTTTT. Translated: CASSPGGGRPGELFF.

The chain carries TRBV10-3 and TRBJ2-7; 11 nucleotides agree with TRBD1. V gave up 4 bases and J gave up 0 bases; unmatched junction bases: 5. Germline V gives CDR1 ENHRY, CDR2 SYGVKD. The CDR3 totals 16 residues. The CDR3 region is CAISGRDRGSSYEQYF. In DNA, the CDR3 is TGTGCCATCAGTGGGAGGGACAGGGGGAGCTCCTACGAGCAGTACTTC.

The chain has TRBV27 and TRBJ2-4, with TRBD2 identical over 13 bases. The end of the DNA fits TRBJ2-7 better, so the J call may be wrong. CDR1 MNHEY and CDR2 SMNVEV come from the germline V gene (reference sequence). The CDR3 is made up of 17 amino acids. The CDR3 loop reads CASRGGTSGNPDYEQYF. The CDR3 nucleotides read TGTGCCAGCAGGGGGGGGACTAGCGGGAACCCGGACTACGAGCAGTACTTC.

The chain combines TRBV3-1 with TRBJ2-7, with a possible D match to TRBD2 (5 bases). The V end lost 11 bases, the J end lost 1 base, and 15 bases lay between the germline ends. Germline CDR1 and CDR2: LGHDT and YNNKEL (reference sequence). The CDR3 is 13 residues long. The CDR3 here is CASGTGRSYEQYF. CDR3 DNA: TGTGCCTCTGGAACGGGAAGATCCTACGAGCAGTACTTC.

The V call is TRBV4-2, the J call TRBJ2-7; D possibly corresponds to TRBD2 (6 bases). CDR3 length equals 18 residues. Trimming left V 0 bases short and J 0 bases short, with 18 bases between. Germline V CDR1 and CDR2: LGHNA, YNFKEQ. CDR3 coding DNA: TGTGCCAGCAGCCAAGATATCTCCGGCGCTAGCGCCTCCTACGAGCAGTACTTC. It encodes CASSQDISGASASYEQYF.

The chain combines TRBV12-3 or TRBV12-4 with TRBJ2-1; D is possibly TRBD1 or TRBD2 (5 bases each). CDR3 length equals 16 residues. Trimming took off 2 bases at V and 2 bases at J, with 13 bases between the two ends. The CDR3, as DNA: TGTGCCAGCAGTTTAAGGGACCGGATTACCTACAATGAGCAGTTCTTC. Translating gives CASSLRDRITYNEQFF.

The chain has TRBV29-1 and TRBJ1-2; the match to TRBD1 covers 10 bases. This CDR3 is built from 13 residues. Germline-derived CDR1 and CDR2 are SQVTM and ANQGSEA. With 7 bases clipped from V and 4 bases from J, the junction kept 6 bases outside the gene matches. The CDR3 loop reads CSAQTGGGYGYTF. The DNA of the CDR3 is TGCAGCGCCCAGACAGGGGGCGGCTATGGCTACACCTTC.